This entry lists 22 T cell receptor beta chains sequenced from one sample in a study of CD8+ T cells in alopecia areata. Sequencing templates came from extracted RNA that was reverse transcribed into cDNA. Assay used: immunoSEQ multiplex PCR; TCRdb lists only in-frame clones, some missing. The profile shows roughly 250,000 clones, under 70% of them singletons. Here the sequenced sample was CD4+ T cells sorted from blood, taken at week 0. The receptors originated from a human donor with alopecia areata.

This clone was seen a few times. The chain joins TRBV7-9 to TRBJ1-2; 10 bases line up with TRBD1. Trimming took 4 bases from V and 2 from J; bases not matched to a gene: 16. From germline, CDR1 is SEHNR and CDR2 FQNEAQ (reference sequence). The length of the CDR3 is 19 residues. Written as DNA, the CDR3 is TGTGCCAGCAGCTCGCTATCCGCCCCGGGACAGGGGCGAAACTATGGCTACACCTTC. Translated: CASSSLSAPGQGRNYGYTF.

This chain joins TRBV30 and TRBJ2-3; possibly TRBD1 or TRBD2 for D (6 bases each). Per germline, CDR1 GTSNPN and CDR2 SVGIG (reference sequence). This CDR3 contains 15 residues. V was pared by 0 bases and J by 4 bases, with 14 bases between. In DNA form, the CDR3 reads TGTGCCTGGAGTGTCGGAGGGGGATCGGCAGATACGCAGTATTTT. Residues: CAWSVGGGSADTQYF.

The rearrangement links TRBV5-1 to TRBJ2-1; TRBD1 matches at 8 bases. Germline CDR1 is SGHRS and CDR2 is YFSETQ. V lost 4 bases and J lost 5; bases outside the gene matches: 8. The CDR3 is 15 amino acids. The CDR3 protein is CASSKPGQANNEQFF. CDR3 nucleotides: TGCGCCAGCAGCAAGCCGGGACAGGCCAACAATGAGCAGTTCTTC.

V is TRBV5-1 and J is TRBJ2-1; a possible D gene is TRBD1 (6 bases). Germline CDR1 SGHRS, CDR2 YFSETQ. V lost 3 bases and J 7 bases, leaving 14 bases between the germline ends. This CDR3 has 14 amino acids. The CDR3 nucleotides are TGCGCCAGCAGCTCGGACAGCTCCTGGAATGAGCAGTTCTTC. Protein sequence: CASSSDSSWNEQFF. Looking up the rest from reference TRBV5-1 and TRBJ2-1 gives the full variable domain: KAGVTQTPRYLIKTRGQQVTLSCSPISGHRSVSWYQQTPGQGLQFLFEYFSETQRNKGNFPGRFSGRQFSNSRSEMNVSTLELGDSALYLCASSSDSSWNEQFFGPGTRLTVL.

This sequence joins TRBV7-3 and TRBJ2-1; D unclear. Germline assignment: CDR1 SGHTA and CDR2 FQGTGA. Trimming shortened V by 1 base and J by 0 bases, and 7 bases separated the two germline ends. The CDR3 consists of 15 residues. This CDR3 is CASSLRAASYNEQFF. DNA for the CDR3: TGTGCCAGCAGCTTAAGGGCCGCCTCCTACAATGAGCAGTTCTTC.

The chain employs TRBV30 and TRBJ2-5; D remains ambiguous. The DNA matches TRBJ2-7 better at its end, which makes the J call doubtful. The length of the CDR3 is 14 residues. Germline-derived CDR1 and CDR2 are GTSNPN and SVGIG (reference sequence). CDR3 coding DNA: TGTGCCTGGAGTAGCGCGAGGAGCTCCTACGAGCAGTACTTC. Translating gives CAWSSARSSYEQYF.

The V and J genes are TRBV30 and TRBJ1-1, with a weak D call TRBD1 (6 bases). The germline V and J ends were trimmed by 2 bases and 6 bases, with 19 bases remaining between them. This CDR3 has 15 amino acids. Germline CDR1 is GTSNPN and CDR2 is SVGIG (reference sequence). The CDR3 loop reads CAWSPGTFNQSEAFF. CDR3 DNA sequence: TGTGCCTGGAGTCCCGGGACATTCAACCAATCTGAAGCTTTCTTT.

This chain links TRBV29-1 with TRBJ1-2; D gene unclear. The CDR3 has 14 amino acids. The V and J ends lost 0 bases and 8 bases respectively, with 16 bases between them. CDR1 is SQVTM, CDR2 ANQGSEA, per germline. CDR3 protein: CSVEEAGRVGGYTF. In nucleotides, the CDR3 is TGCAGCGTTGAAGAAGCAGGAAGGGTTGGCGGCTACACCTTC.

The chain links TRBV7-8 to TRBJ2-4; unclear D gene. Germline values: CDR1 SGHVS, CDR2 FQNEAQ. This CDR3 has 14 amino acids. V was shortened by 3 bases and J by 6 bases, with 12 bases between the two germline ends. Here the CDR3 reads CASSLDVSVNIQYF. CDR3 DNA: TGTGCCAGCAGCTTGGATGTCAGCGTAAACATTCAGTACTTC. Drawing the rest from reference TRBV7-8 and TRBJ2-4, the complete variable domain is GAGVSQSPRYKVAKRGQDVALRCDPISGHVSLFWYQQALGQGPEFLTYFQNEAQLDKSGLPSDRFFAERPEGSVSTLKIQRTQQEDSAVYLCASSLDVSVNIQYFGAGTRLSVL.

This clone was seen a handful of times. This rearrangement joins TRBV19 to TRBJ2-2; the match to TRBD2 covers 7 bases. This CDR3 is built from 16 residues. V lost 5 bases and J lost 1; bases outside the gene matches: 7. The V gene's germline CDR1 is LNHDA and CDR2 SQIVND (reference sequence). CDR3 loop: CASSLGVAGNTGELFF. CDR3 coding DNA: TGTGCCAGTAGTTTAGGGGTAGCGGGGAACACCGGGGAGCTGTTTTTT.

V usage is TRBV7-9 and J usage is TRBJ1-4; no firm D call. V lost 5 bases, J lost 13 bases, and 11 bases lay in between. Per the germline V gene, CDR1 is SEHNR and CDR2 is FQNEAQ (reference sequence). This CDR3 comprises 11 residues. In DNA form, the CDR3 reads TGTGCCAGCAGCCCGGCGGCAGGACTGTTTTTT. This encodes CASSPAAGLFF.

The rearrangement links TRBV5-1 to TRBJ1-1; D might be TRBD1 (5 bases). The V end lost 0 bases, the J end lost 1 base, and 10 bases lay between the germline ends. Germline values: CDR1 SGHRS, CDR2 YFSETQ. This CDR3 has 15 residues. CDR3 in DNA: TGCGCCAGCAGCTTGGTCGGGGCGTCGAACACTGAAGCTTTCTTT. Protein product: CASSLVGASNTEAFF.

This clone was recorded once. The rearrangement joins TRBV7-8 to TRBJ2-7; D is unresolved. Trimming pared 7 bases from V and 5 bases from J, leaving 18 bases between. The CDR3 totals 14 residues. Germline CDR1 and CDR2: SGHVS and FQNEAQ. CDR3 loop: CASIAPWMNNEQYF. CDR3 in DNA: TGTGCCAGCATCGCCCCGTGGATGAACAACGAGCAGTACTTC.

This chain links TRBV5-4 with TRBJ2-3; a weak D match, TRBD1 (6 bases). Germline loops: CDR1 SGHNT, CDR2 YYREEE (reference sequence). The CDR3 extends over 15 amino acids. V gave up 3 bases and J gave up 0 bases, with 11 bases separating them. CDR3 sequence reads: CASSSTGSSTDTQYF. In DNA form, the CDR3 reads TGTGCCAGCAGCTCGACAGGATCTAGCACAGATACGCAGTATTTT.

With respect to this clone: This same CDR3 is encoded by further DNA sequences in the sample. The V and J genes are TRBV30 and TRBJ2-1; D gene unclear. The CDR3 loop spans 12 amino acids. The germline gives CDR1 GTSNPN, CDR2 SVGIG (reference sequence). Deletions cut 0 bases from V and 5 bases from J, with 5 bases between. CDR3 sequence: CAWSVSDNEQFF. The CDR3 DNA sequence: TGTGCCTGGAGTGTATCAGACAATGAGCAGTTCTTC.

V usage is TRBV9 and J usage is TRBJ2-3; no definite D call. Germline assignment: CDR1 SGDLS and CDR2 YYNGEE. V was pared by 0 bases and J by 2 bases, with 4 bases between. This CDR3 spans 13 amino acids. CDR3 residues: CASSVDNTDTQYF. CDR3 DNA sequence: TGTGCCAGCAGCGTAGACAACACAGATACGCAGTATTTT. Full variable domain (rest looked up from reference TRBV9 and TRBJ2-3): DSGVTQTPKHLITATGQRVTLRCSPRSGDLSVYWYQQSLDQGLQFLIQYYNGEERAKGNILERFSAQQFPDLHSELNLSSLELGDSALYFCASSVDNTDTQYFGPGTRLTVL.

The chain joins TRBV29-1 to TRBJ2-3, with D perhaps assigned TRBD1 or TRBD2 (5 bases each). This CDR3 comprises 15 residues. The V gene's germline CDR1 is SQVTM and CDR2 ANQGSEA. V dropped 5 bases and J dropped 3 bases, with 18 bases sitting between them. DNA for the CDR3: TGCAGCGTTTCCGGGACGGCAAATGGGACAGATACGCAGTATTTT. This sequence encodes CSVSGTANGTDTQYF.

The chain is built from TRBV30 and TRBJ1-6, with D maybe TRBD1 (5 bases). The V and J ends lost 1 base and 7 bases respectively, with 8 bases between them. Germline V CDR1 and CDR2: GTSNPN, SVGIG (reference sequence). CDR3 size: 13 residues. The CDR3: CAWSGGKNSPLHF. CDR3 nucleotide sequence: TGTGCCTGGAGTGGGGGGAAGAATTCACCCCTCCACTTT.

This clone turned up a few times. The chain uses TRBV18 and TRBJ2-1; no reliable D call. Trimming stripped 3 bases from V and 2 bases from J, with 11 bases between. Germline-derived CDR1 and CDR2 are KGHSH and LQKENI. CDR3 length: 15 amino acids. The CDR3 sequence: CASSPAGSAYNEQFF. CDR3 DNA sequence: TGTGCCAGCTCACCTGCTGGTTCAGCCTACAATGAGCAGTTCTTC.

This chain links TRBV19 with TRBJ1-5; D is unclear. Germline-derived CDR1 and CDR2 are LNHDA and SQIVND (reference sequence). CDR3 length: 15 residues. Trimming shortened V by 5 bases and J by 2 bases, and 13 bases separated the two germline ends. In DNA, the CDR3 is TGTGCCAGTAGTCCCGACACGGTGGGCAATCAGCCCCAGCATTTT. As protein: CASSPDTVGNQPQHF.

This chain connects TRBV19 to TRBJ2-7; 10 nucleotides agree with TRBD1. Trimming at V came to 7 bases and at J to 6 bases, leaving 6 bases not matched to a gene. Looked up from germline, CDR1 is LNHDA and CDR2 is SQIVND (reference sequence). The CDR3 loop spans 13 amino acids. The CDR3 bases are TGTGCCAGTACCGCGGGACAGGGGTTCGAGCAGTACTTC. Translating it yields CASTAGQGFEQYF.

This rearrangement joins TRBV6-5 to TRBJ2-7, with D tentatively TRBD1 (6 bases). This CDR3 is 14 amino acids long. Between the trimmed V and J ends, which lost 7 bases and 4 bases, there was a span of 17 bases. Germline V gene data show CDR1 as MNHEY and CDR2 as SVGAGI. This CDR3 is CASKFPDRRYEQYF. Written as DNA, the CDR3 is TGTGCCAGCAAGTTCCCAGACAGGAGGTACGAGCAGTACTTC.